The rows below give T cell receptor beta chains drawn from one sample of a study of graft-versus-host responses after intestinal transplantation. No antigen has been identified for these receptors. Generated by immunoSEQ multiplex PCR, the TCRdb table keeps only in-frame clones and is missing some. Of 86,000 or so clones in the sample, around nine tenths were seen once. The material sequenced was unstimulated CD8+ T cells sorted from spleen or lymph node cells, taken before intestinal transplant. These receptors all stem from a human donor who received an intestinal transplant. Each CDR3 is given with its conserved first and last residue. Fields, in order: CDR3 length, V gene, clone size, J gene, D gene, CDR3 DNA, CDR3 protein. The D gene is left open where the match is weak. Rows may omit the clone size; those that give it use once, few, many or a size class.

length: 15
V: TRBV27
size: .
J: TRBJ2-3
D: TRBD2
DNA: TGTGCCAGCAATGTAAGAGCGGGGGACACAGATACGCAGTATTTT
CDR3: CASNVRAGDTDTQYF

length: 15
V: TRBV19
size: .
J: TRBJ2-1
D: TRBD2
DNA: TGTGCCAGTAGCGTTCGGGGGGGCGTGTACAATGAGCAGTTCTTC
CDR3: CASSVRGGVYNEQFF

length: 14
V: TRBV29-1
size: .
J: TRBJ2-3
D: TRBD2
DNA: TGCAGCGTTGAATTAGCGGGAGTTGAGAATACGCAGTATTTT
CDR3: CSVELAGVENTQYF

length: 15
V: TRBV7-6
size: .
J: TRBJ2-2
D: TRBD2
DNA: TGTGCCAGCAGCTTACTTAGCGGGACCACCGGGGAGCTGTTTTTT
CDR3: CASSLLSGTTGELFF

length: 14
V: TRBV7-6
size: .
J: TRBJ1-1
D: .
DNA: TGTGCCAGCAGCTTTGAGGAGGCGGGCACTGAAGCTTTCTTT
CDR3: CASSFEEAGTEAFF

length: 17
V: TRBV30
size: .
J: TRBJ2-3
D: .
DNA: TGTGCCTGGCAATCAAGCACCGGGACTCATAGCACAGATACGCAGTATTTT
CDR3: CAWQSSTGTHSTDTQYF

length: 11
V: TRBV10-3
size: .
J: TRBJ2-7
D: .
DNA: TGTGCCATCATGGGTGCCTACGAGCAGTACTTC
CDR3: CAIMGAYEQYF

length: 15
V: TRBV6-1
size: .
J: TRBJ2-5
D: TRBD2
DNA: TGTGCCAGCAGTGAACTTAGCGGGAGGGCGGAGACCCAGTACTTC
CDR3: CASSELSGRAETQYF

length: 13
V: TRBV5-6
size: medium-sized
J: TRBJ2-7
D: TRBD2
DNA: TGTGCCAGCAGACCAGGACTAGTCTACGAGCAGTACTTC
CDR3: CASRPGLVYEQYF

length: 13
V: TRBV9
size: .
J: TRBJ2-7
D: TRBD1
DNA: TGTGCCAGCAGCGAGACAGGGTCCTACGAGCAGTACTTC
CDR3: CASSETGSYEQYF

length: 16
V: TRBV27
size: .
J: TRBJ2-3
D: .
DNA: TGTGCCAGCAGTTTTGGTCCCGACCCCAACACAGATACGCAGTATTTT
CDR3: CASSFGPDPNTDTQYF

length: 17
V: TRBV25-1
size: .
J: TRBJ1-6
D: TRBD1
DNA: TGTGCCAGCAGTGAACTAGGGTCGCAGGGGGTAGGGTCACCCCTCCACTTT
CDR3: CASSELGSQGVGSPLHF

length: 18
V: TRBV27
size: .
J: TRBJ1-4
D: .
DNA: TGTGCCAGCAGTTTTATACCCCCCGCGGGTCCAACTAATGAAAAACTGTTTTTT
CDR3: CASSFIPPAGPTNEKLFF

length: 12
V: TRBV7-6
size: .
J: TRBJ2-7
D: .
DNA: TGTGCCAGCAGCTCCAACAGCTACGAGCAGTACTTC
CDR3: CASSSNSYEQYF

length: 18
V: TRBV7-9
size: .
J: TRBJ1-1
D: .
DNA: TGTGCCAGCAGCCCCCCTTGTTGGACCGCTGGTATGAACACTGAAGCTTTCTTT
CDR3: CASSPPCWTAGMNTEAFF

length: 15
V: TRBV6-1
size: .
J: TRBJ1-4
D: .
DNA: TGTGCCAGCAGTTTGGGGAGGGACGGATATGAAAAACTGTTTTTT
CDR3: CASSLGRDGYEKLFF

length: 14
V: TRBV6-1
size: .
J: TRBJ1-3
D: .
DNA: TGTGCCAGCAGCGACAGGACTTCTGGAAACACCATATATTTT
CDR3: CASSDRTSGNTIYF

length: 14
V: TRBV6-6
size: .
J: TRBJ1-1
D: .
DNA: TGTGCCAGCAGAGGGATGGGGGTGTTCACTGAAGCTTTCTTT
CDR3: CASRGMGVFTEAFF

length: 13
V: TRBV5-4
size: .
J: TRBJ2-7
D: .
DNA: TGTGCCAGCAGCTTCGGTTTCTCCTACGAGCAGTACTTC
CDR3: CASSFGFSYEQYF

length: 11
V: TRBV2
size: .
J: TRBJ1-2
D: .
DNA: TGTGCCAGCAGTGATTGGGACGGCTACACCTTC
CDR3: CASSDWDGYTF

length: 13
V: TRBV29-1
size: .
J: TRBJ1-5
D: .
DNA: TGCAGCCTAGGACGGCCGTCGAATCAGCCCCAGCATTTT
CDR3: CSLGRPSNQPQHF

length: 15
V: TRBV7-3
size: .
J: TRBJ2-3
D: .
DNA: TGTGCCAGCAGCTTAATAGGGGGGGGCACAGATACGCAGTATTTT
CDR3: CASSLIGGGTDTQYF

length: 16
V: TRBV7-9
size: .
J: TRBJ2-4
D: .
DNA: TGTGCCAGCAGCCCCGAGGGACATCTTACCAAAAACATTCAGTACTTC
CDR3: CASSPEGHLTKNIQYF